This T cell receptor (beta chain) was sequenced in a study of blood T cells in healthy people across ages. On the study more broadly: Roughly one uniquely barcoded beta molecule per two T cells was captured. Study conclusions and caveats: Fewer expanded clones and more diversity marked long-lived versus aged donors.

The CDR3 totals 14 residues. The table lists this clonotype with a few counts. Its antigen is as yet unknown. For the second PCR, which ran for about 7 to 11 cycles, a sample-barcoded 5' primer and a J-beta primer mix were used. Using its own MiXCR run on the 5' RACE reads, TCRdb lists one record per CDR3 protein. The data show approximately 700,000 distinct CDR3 sequences, with less than 40% seen just once and just over 15% held by the top ten. Peripheral blood samples of approximately 10 milliliters were drawn from each donor. Each sample yielded at least 6 million isolated PBMCs. The gene calls are TRBV12-3 or TRBV12-4 and TRBJ2-1, with TRBD1 as a possible D gene (6 bases). The closer fit of TRBJ2-7 to the DNA end suggests the J call may be wrong. Sequenced material: blood. This clonotype was obtained from a woman of 80 years or more in good health. The CDR3 DNA sequence: TGTGCCCGACCCAGGGGCACCTCCTACAATGAGCAGTACTTC. Its translation: CARPRGTSYNEQYF.